The clone carrying this T cell receptor beta chain was seen a few times. Generated by immunoSEQ multiplex PCR, the TCRdb table keeps only in-frame clones and is missing some. The sample gives approximately 2.5 million clones, 93% of which show up once; roughly 0.39% is in the top ten. The sample is drawn from a study of shared clonotypes between healthy human individuals. The sample consisted of naive CD4+ T cells from PBMCs. The subset was: CD45RA+ positively selected. This clonotype was sampled from a young man in good health. Some clones in this sample may be carry-over from other donors' samples.

The CDR3: CASSPRVAGVNTEAFF. DNA of the CDR3: TGTGCCAGCTCACCACGAGTAGCAGGGGTGAACACTGAAGCTTTCTTT. The chain couples TRBV18 to TRBJ1-1; D is possibly TRBD1 (6 bases). The germline gives CDR1 KGHSH, CDR2 LQKENI. V lost 1 base and J lost 0, with 12 bases in between. The CDR3 is made up of 16 amino acids. Supplemented by reference TRBV18 and TRBJ1-1, the full variable domain reads NAGVMQNPRHLVRRRGQEARLRCSPMKGHSHVYWYRQLPEEGLKFMVYLQKENIIDESGMPKERFSAEFPKEGPSILRIQQVVRGDSAAYFCASSPRVAGVNTEAFFGQGTRLTVV.